A selection of T cell receptor beta chains follows, all from one sample in a study of post-analysis software for immune sequencing data. TCRdb re-analysed the PCR reads in MiXCR, keeping a single row per CDR3 protein. The table shows hundreds of thousands of distinct CDR3 sequences, with roughly 27% occurring only once. Sequenced input: blood. All receptors come from a girl aged 10 to 17 with multiple sclerosis. The CDR3 runs from the conserved cysteine through the conserved F or W.

TRBV20-1	TRBJ2-7	CSARTGTGYSYEQYF
TRBV6-5	TRBJ2-7	CASSTLTSGRGEQYF
TRBV29-1	TRBJ2-7	CSVAPSARYKQYF
TRBV4-3	TRBJ2-7	CASSQGTGGGYEQYF
TRBV20-1	TRBJ2-4	CSASELRDLAKNIQYF
TRBV20-1	TRBJ2-2	CSARDRRRAGAGELFF
TRBV6-2/TRBV6-3	TRBJ1-1	CASGGVAEAFF
TRBV6-5	TRBJ1-4	CASSMRQGSWNEKLFF
TRBV7-2	TRBJ2-1	CVSSLAGMGSYNEQFF
TRBV20-1	TRBJ1-5	CSARERDLYQPQHF
TRBV7-2	TRBJ2-1	CASSTPPPGTGTAYNEQFF
TRBV12-3/TRBV12-4	TRBJ2-7	CASSFTGGGYEQYF
TRBV7-2	TRBJ2-2	CASSLALASTRTGELFF
TRBV7-8	TRBJ2-2	CASSTGTGGTGELFF
TRBV5-6	TRBJ1-3	CASSPVPGVGNTIYF
TRBV20-1	TRBJ1-6	CSARDMGGQSSPLHF
TRBV6-2/TRBV6-3	TRBJ2-1	CASSYYRPGRGNEQFF
TRBV19	TRBJ2-7	CASSISGVHYEQYF
TRBV2	TRBJ2-5	CASIDRGFGETQYF
TRBV5-1	TRBJ2-1	CASSFKPGLAGVNGQFF
TRBV5-1	TRBJ2-7	CASSLDASGYEQYF
TRBV28	TRBJ2-1	CASSPGTGARNEQFF
TRBV7-2	TRBJ2-7	CASSPDRSRGAEQYF
TRBV7-2	TRBJ2-1	CASSQPKPGGEQFF
TRBV4-1	TRBJ2-3	CASSQVGLAVGDTQYF
TRBV19	TRBJ2-3	CASSIGLATDTQYF
TRBV10-3	NA	CAIRRDTNYEQYF